This paragraph covers one TCR beta chain sequence. The antigen is undetermined. The data belong to a study of T cell responses to AZD1222 COVID-19 vaccine. Some clones are missing from TCRdb's copy, which holds only in-frame ones; the method was immunoSEQ multiplex PCR. The table shows under 95,000 clones, with around 85% occurring only once. General observations from the study: Close to half of all spike-specific TCRs reportedly target regions of the variants that are unmutated. Only a handful of AZD1222 recipients were seropositive at baseline. Spike-specific TCR breadth and depth were elevated following two AZD1222 doses. Clonal diversity was possibly underestimated; the donors were predominantly white British and more often female.

V shed 6 bases and J 0 bases; nucleotides not matched to a gene: 13. The germline V gene has CDR1 MDHEN and CDR2 SYDVKM. CDR3 length: 17 residues. The V call is TRBV28, the J call TRBJ1-1; 7 bases agree with TRBD1. The receptor was derived from an adult in good health. Material: peripheral blood, obtained on day 0 of AZD1222 vaccination. The CDR3 nucleotides are TGTGCCAGCAGGGGCGCCGGACAGGTCGCCATGAACACTGAAGCTTTCTTT. This encodes CASRGAGQVAMNTEAFF.